A selection of T cell receptor beta chains follows, all from one sample in a study of vaccination effects on CD4 cells after COVID-19. Method: immunoSEQ multiplex PCR; TCRdb's copy keeps in-frame clones and lacks some. The data show tens of thousands of clones, approximately 70% seen once. Antigen specificity for these receptors is unknown. This specimen consisted of CD4+ T cells from PBMCs cultured with HCoV-NL63 spike peptides, obtained before COVID-19 vaccination. The source is a human donor who received a COVID-19 vaccine. Both conserved end residues are part of each CDR3. The D gene is left open where the match is weak. A row's size may be missing; if present it is once, few, many or a size class.

j_call clone_size d_call v_call cdr3_nt cdr3_aa
TRBJ2-7 . TRBD2 TRBV6-5 TGTGCCAGCAGATCACTAGCGGGAGGGCACTACGAGCAGTACTTC CASRSLAGGHYEQYF
TRBJ1-1 few . TRBV2 TGTGCCAGCGGGGGAGGGAACACTGAAGCTTTCTTT CASGGGNTEAFF
TRBJ1-6 . . TRBV12-3/TRBV12-4 TGTGCCAGCAGTTACCAGAATTCACCCCTCCACTTT CASSYQNSPLHF
TRBJ1-6 . . TRBV10-2 TGCGCCAGCCAGGGTACACCGGGTAATTCACCCCTCCACTTT CASQGTPGNSPLHF
TRBJ2-7 . . TRBV9 TGTGCCAGCAGCAGAGACCCCCAGGTTTCCTACGAGCAGTACTTC CASSRDPQVSYEQYF
TRBJ1-5 few . TRBV5-1 TGCGCCAGCAGCCCCAACCCCACCGGGCAGAATCAGCCCCAGCATTTT CASSPNPTGQNQPQHF
TRBJ1-6 . . TRBV27 TGTGCCAGCAGCCCCCGTGGCGATTCACCCCTCCACTTT CASSPRGDSPLHF
TRBJ2-6 . TRBD2 TRBV19 TGTGCCAGTAGTAGGGGGGGCTCTGGGGCCAACGTCCTGACTTTC CASSRGGSGANVLTF
TRBJ1-2 . TRBD1 TRBV2 TGTGCCAGCAGCGAGGGACAGGGGGGTGGCTACACCTTC CASSEGQGGGYTF
TRBJ1-6 . TRBD1 TRBV28 TGTGCCAGCGGGGGACAGGCTAATTCACCCCTCCACTTT CASGGQANSPLHF
TRBJ1-5 . . TRBV16 TGTGCCAGCAGCCAGGGGGGCCCCAATCAGCCCCAGCATTTT CASSQGGPNQPQHF
TRBJ1-2 . . TRBV7-9 TGTGCCAGCAGCCGCAACAGGGATGGCTATGGCTACACCTTC CASSRNRDGYGYTF
TRBJ2-1 . TRBD1 TRBV19 TGTGCCAGTAGCCGCAGGGGGCCCACCTATACCGGAACGCTCAATGAGCAGTTCTTC CASSRRGPTYTGTLNEQFF
TRBJ2-2 . TRBD2 TRBV27 TGTGCCAGCAGTCTAATCCCGGGACTAGCGGGGTTCACCGGGGAGCTGTTTTTT CASSLIPGLAGFTGELFF
TRBJ1-1 . . TRBV29-1 TGCAGCGTTGAAGATTACATGAACACTGAAGCTTTCTTT CSVEDYMNTEAFF
TRBJ1-4 . TRBD1 TRBV6-5 TGTGCCAGCAGCATGGACAGGCTAAATGAAAAACTGTTTTTT CASSMDRLNEKLFF
TRBJ2-1 . . TRBV4-1 TGCGCCAGCAGCCAACCCCGAAGGGGCTCCTACAATGAGCAGTTCTTC CASSQPRRGSYNEQFF
TRBJ1-2 . . TRBV7-8 TGTGCCAGCAGCCTAATCCGTAGCGTTTTGCAGGGTCAGGCAGGCTATGGCTACACCTTC CASSLIRSVLQGQAGYGYTF
TRBJ2-3 . TRBD2 TRBV4-2 TGTGCCAGCAGCCAAGATAGTAGCGGGGGCTCAGATACGCAGTATTTT CASSQDSSGGSDTQYF
TRBJ2-2 few . TRBV7-9 TGTGCCAGCAGCTTAACTACCACCGGGGAGCTGTTTTTT CASSLTTTGELFF
TRBJ2-2 . TRBD1 TRBV11-2 TGTGCCAGCAGCCTACAGGGGGCGATTGACACCGGGGAGCTGTTTTTT CASSLQGAIDTGELFF
TRBJ2-7 . TRBD1 TRBV2 TGTGCCAGCAGTGGTTCGTCAGGGGGCCCACGCGAGCAGTACTTC CASSGSSGGPREQYF
TRBJ1-2 . . TRBV29-1 TGCAGCGTTGAAGGGGGGAGCTATGGCTACACCTTC CSVEGGSYGYTF
TRBJ1-2 few . TRBV5-1 TGCGCCAGCAGCTTAACAGAGCAGGGTCGAGGGCTTAACTATGGCTACACCTTC CASSLTEQGRGLNYGYTF
TRBJ2-7 . . TRBV2 TGTGCCAGCAGCTGGATTAACGAGCAGTACTTC CASSWINEQYF
TRBJ1-1 . . TRBV10-3 TGTGCCATCAGAACAAAACAGGGGAACACTGAAGCTTTCTTT CAIRTKQGNTEAFF
TRBJ1-2 few . TRBV10-1 TGCGCCAGCAGTGCCACCCGACTGGGAGGCTACACCTTC CASSATRLGGYTF
TRBJ1-5 . . TRBV6-5 TGTGCCAGCAGTAACCCCCAGCCCCAGCATTTT CASSNPQPQHF
TRBJ2-3 . . TRBV6-1 TGTGCCAGCAGTGAACAGGGGAATCCTAGCACAGATACGCAGTATTTT CASSEQGNPSTDTQYF
TRBJ2-1 . . TRBV6-5 TGTGCCAGCAGAGCACCGGGACTTCCGCAGTTCTTC CASRAPGLPQFF
TRBJ1-2 . . TRBV24-1 TGTGCCACCAGTGACGGTTATGGCTACACCTTC CATSDGYGYTF
TRBJ2-1 . . TRBV4-1 TGCGCCAGCAGCCAAGGTGGGGTCAGGGGTCAGGGAGGTGAGCAGTTCTTC CASSQGGVRGQGGEQFF
TRBJ2-5 . TRBD1 TRBV5-6 TGTGCCAGCAGCTCCGTAGGACAGGACTGGGAGACCCAGTACTTC CASSSVGQDWETQYF
TRBJ1-4 . . TRBV6-5 TGTGCCAGCAGTTACTCGCTGGGGAGGGCAAATGAAAAACTGTTTTTT CASSYSLGRANEKLFF
TRBJ2-5 . . TRBV30 TGTGCCTGGGACGGGGGGCATCAAGAGACCCAGTACTTC CAWDGGHQETQYF
TRBJ2-2 few . TRBV19 TGTGCCAGTGTTGACAGGAACACCGGGGAGCTGTTTTTT CASVDRNTGELFF
TRBJ2-5 . . TRBV10-2 TGCGCCAGCAGTGAGGTGGCTCGCGAGACCCAGTACTTC CASSEVARETQYF